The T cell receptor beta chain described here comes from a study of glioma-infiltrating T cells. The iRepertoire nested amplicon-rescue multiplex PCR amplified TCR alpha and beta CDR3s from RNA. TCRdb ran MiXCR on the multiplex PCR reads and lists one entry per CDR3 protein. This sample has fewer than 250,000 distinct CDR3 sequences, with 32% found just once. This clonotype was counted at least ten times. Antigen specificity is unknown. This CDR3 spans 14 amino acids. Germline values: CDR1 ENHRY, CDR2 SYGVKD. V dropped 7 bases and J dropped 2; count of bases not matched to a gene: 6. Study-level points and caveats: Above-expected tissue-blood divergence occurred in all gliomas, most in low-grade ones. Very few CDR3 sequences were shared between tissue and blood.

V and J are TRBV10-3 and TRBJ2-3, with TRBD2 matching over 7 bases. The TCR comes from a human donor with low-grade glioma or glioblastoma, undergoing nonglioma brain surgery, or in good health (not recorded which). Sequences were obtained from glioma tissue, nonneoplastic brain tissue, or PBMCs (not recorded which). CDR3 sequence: CAITSGAHTDTQYF. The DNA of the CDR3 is TGTGCCATCACCAGCGGGGCCCACACAGATACGCAGTATTTT.